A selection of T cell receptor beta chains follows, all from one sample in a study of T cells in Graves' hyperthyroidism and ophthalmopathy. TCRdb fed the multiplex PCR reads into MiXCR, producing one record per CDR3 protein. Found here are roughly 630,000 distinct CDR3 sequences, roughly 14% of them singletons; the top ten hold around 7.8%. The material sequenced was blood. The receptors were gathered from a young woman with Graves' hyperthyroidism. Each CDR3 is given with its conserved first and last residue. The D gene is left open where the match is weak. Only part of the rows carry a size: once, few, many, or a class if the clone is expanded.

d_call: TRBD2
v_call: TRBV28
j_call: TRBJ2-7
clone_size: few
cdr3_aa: CASSDSGSRAYEQYF
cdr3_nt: TGTGCCAGCAGTGATAGCGGGAGCCGCGCCTACGAGCAGTACTTC

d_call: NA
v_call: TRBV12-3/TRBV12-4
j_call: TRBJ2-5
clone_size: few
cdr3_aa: CASREGVGRETQCF
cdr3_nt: TGTGCCAGCAGAGAGGGAGTGGGCCGAGAGACCCAGTGCTTC

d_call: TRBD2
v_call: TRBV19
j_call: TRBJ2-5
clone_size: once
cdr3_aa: CASVGGTETRYF
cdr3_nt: TGTGCCAGCGTGGGAGGGACGGAGACCCGGTACTTC

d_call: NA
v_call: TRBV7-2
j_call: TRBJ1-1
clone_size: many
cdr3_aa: CASSPWGMREAFF
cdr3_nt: TGTGCCAGCAGCCCCTGGGGGATGCGTGAAGCTTTCTTT

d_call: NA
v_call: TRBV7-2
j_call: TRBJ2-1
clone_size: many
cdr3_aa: CASSLEGSWGGEQFF
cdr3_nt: TGTGCCAGCAGCTTAGAAGGTTCCTGGGGAGGTGAGCAGTTCTTC

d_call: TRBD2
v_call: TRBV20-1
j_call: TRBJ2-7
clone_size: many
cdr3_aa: CSATLLAGGIYEQYF
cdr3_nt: TGCAGTGCTACCCTCCTAGCGGGTGGTATCTACGAGCAGTACTTC

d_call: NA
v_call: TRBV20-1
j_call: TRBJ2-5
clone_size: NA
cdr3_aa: CSARDVVGGAGQETQYF
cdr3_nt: TGCAGTGCTAGGGATGTCGTGGGGGGAGCTGGTCAAGAGACCCAGTACTTC

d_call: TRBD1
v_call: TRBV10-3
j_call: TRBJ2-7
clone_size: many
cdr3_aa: CAIGQGSGEQYF
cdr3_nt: TGTGCCATCGGACAGGGCTCCGGCGAGCAGTACTTC

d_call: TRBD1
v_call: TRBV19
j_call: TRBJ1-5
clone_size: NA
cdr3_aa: CASRGTGNVAQHF
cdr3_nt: TGTGCCAGTAGGGGGACAGGGAACGTAGCCCAGCATTTT

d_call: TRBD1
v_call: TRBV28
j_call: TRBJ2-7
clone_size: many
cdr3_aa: CASSTLTGGPSSQYF
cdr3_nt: TGTGCCAGCAGTACCCTAACAGGGGGCCCCTCCTCGCAGTACTTC

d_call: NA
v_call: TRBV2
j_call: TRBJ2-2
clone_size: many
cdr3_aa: CASRGRTENTGELFF
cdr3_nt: TGTGCCAGCAGGGGTCGGACGGAAAACACCGGGGAGCTGTTTTTT

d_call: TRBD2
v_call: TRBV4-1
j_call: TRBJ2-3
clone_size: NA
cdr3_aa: CASSQSASGGSADTQYF
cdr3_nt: TGCGCCAGCAGCCAAAGTGCGAGCGGGGGGTCAGCAGATACGCAGTATTTT

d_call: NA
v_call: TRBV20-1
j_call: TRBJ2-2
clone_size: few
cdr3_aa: CSAIPASRGNTGELFF
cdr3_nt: TGCAGTGCTATTCCAGCAAGTAGGGGGAACACCGGGGAGCTGTTTTTT

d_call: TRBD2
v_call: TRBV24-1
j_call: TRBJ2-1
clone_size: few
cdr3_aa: CATSDSGLAGVSYNEQFF
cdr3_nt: TGTGCCACCAGTGACTCGGGACTAGCGGGAGTATCCTACAATGAGCAGTTCTTC

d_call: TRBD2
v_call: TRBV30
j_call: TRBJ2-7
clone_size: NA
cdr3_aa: CAWRRGPTSGDGYEQYF
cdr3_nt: TGTGCCTGGAGACGGGGTCCGACTAGCGGGGATGGGTACGAGCAGTACTTC

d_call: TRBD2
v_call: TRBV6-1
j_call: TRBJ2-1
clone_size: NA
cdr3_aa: CASRTGTSVYNEQFF
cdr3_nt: TGTGCCAGCAGGACCGGGACTAGCGTATACAATGAGCAGTTCTTC

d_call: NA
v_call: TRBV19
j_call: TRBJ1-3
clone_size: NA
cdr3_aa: CASSIGAGNTIYF
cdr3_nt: TGTGCCAGTAGTATTGGTGCCGGAAACACCATATATTTT

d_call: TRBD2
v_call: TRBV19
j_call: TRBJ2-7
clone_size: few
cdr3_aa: CASSIYRRLAGDYEQYF
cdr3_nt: TGTGCCAGTAGTATCTACCGGAGACTAGCGGGAGACTACGAGCAGTACTTC

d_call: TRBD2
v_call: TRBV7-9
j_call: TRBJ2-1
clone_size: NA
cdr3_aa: CASSLAAPGLGLNEQFF
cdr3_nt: TGTGCCAGCAGCTTAGCGGCCCCTGGACTAGGTTTGAATGAGCAGTTCTTC

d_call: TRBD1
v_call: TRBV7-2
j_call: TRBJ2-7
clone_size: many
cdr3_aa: CASSEGDSLSYEQYF
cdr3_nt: TGTGCCAGCAGCGAAGGGGACAGCCTCTCCTACGAGCAGTACTTC

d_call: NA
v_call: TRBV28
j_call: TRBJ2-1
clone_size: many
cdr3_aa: CASTPTGTYNEQFF
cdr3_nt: TGTGCCAGCACTCCGACCGGAACCTACAATGAGCAGTTCTTC

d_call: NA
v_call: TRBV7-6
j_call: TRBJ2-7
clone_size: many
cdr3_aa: CASSLAVGWPSVTYEQYF
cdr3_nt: TGTGCCAGCAGCTTAGCGGTGGGGTGGCCTAGCGTAACCTACGAGCAGTACTTC

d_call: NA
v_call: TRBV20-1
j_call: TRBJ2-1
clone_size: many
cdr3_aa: CSASGVGYEQFF
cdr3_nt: TGCAGTGCTAGTGGTGTGGGCTATGAGCAGTTCTTC

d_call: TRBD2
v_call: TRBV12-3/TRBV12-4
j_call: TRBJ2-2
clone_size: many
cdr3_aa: CASSSGWGGLPGLTQNTGELFF
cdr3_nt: TGTGCCAGCAGTTCCGGATGGGGAGGTTTGCCGGGACTAACTCAGAACACCGGGGAGCTGTTTTTT

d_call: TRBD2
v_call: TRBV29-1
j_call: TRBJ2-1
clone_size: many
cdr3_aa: CSVREAYNEQFF
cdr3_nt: TGCAGCGTCCGGGAGGCCTACAATGAGCAGTTCTTC

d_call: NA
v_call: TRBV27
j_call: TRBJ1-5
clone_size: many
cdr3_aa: CASSFAGGGNQPQHF
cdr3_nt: TGTGCCAGCAGTTTCGCCGGGGGAGGCAATCAGCCCCAGCATTTT

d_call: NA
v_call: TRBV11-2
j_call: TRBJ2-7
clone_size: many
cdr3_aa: CASSLGGLVYEQYF
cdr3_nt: TGTGCCAGCAGCTTAGGCGGTCTGGTCTACGAGCAGTACTTC

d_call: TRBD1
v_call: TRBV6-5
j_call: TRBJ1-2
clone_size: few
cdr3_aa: CASSYSPTGVIGGYTF
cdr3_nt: TGTGCCAGCAGTTACTCTCCGACAGGGGTGATTGGAGGCTACACCTTC

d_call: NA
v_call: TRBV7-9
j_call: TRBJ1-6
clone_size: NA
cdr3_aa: CASRITSRDRHSSPLHF
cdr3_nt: TGTGCCAGCAGAATTACGTCCAGGGACCGTCACTCGTCACCCCTCCACTTT

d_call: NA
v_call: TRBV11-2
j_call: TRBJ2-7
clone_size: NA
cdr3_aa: CASSLTGRTYEQYF
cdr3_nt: TGTGCCAGCAGCTTAACAGGCAGAACCTACGAGCAGTACTTC

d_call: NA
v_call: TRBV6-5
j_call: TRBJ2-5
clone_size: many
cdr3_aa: CASSYGAAEETQYF
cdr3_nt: TGTGCCAGCAGTTACGGGGCAGCAGAAGAGACCCAGTACTTC

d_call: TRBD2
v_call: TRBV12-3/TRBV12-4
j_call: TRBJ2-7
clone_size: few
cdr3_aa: CASSFDPNIWGSGRAFEQYF
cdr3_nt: TGTGCCAGCAGTTTCGATCCGAATATATGGGGTAGCGGGAGGGCCTTCGAGCAGTACTTC

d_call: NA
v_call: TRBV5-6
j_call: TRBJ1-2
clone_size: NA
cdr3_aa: CASSPREQYLGYTF
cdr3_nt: TGTGCCAGCAGCCCACGCGAGCAGTATCTCGGCTACACCTTC

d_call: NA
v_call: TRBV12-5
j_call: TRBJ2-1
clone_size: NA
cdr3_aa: CASGLVPTSRAHNEQFF
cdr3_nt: TGTGCTAGTGGTTTGGTACCGACTAGTCGGGCCCACAATGAGCAGTTCTTC

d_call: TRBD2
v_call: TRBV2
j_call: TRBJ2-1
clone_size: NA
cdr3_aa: CASSVGLAFPVQFF
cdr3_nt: TGTGCCAGCAGTGTGGGACTAGCCTTCCCCGTTCAGTTCTTC

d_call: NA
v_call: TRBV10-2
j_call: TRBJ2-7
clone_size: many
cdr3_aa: CASSRDQPYEQYF
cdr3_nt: TGCGCCAGCAGCCGGGACCAACCATACGAGCAGTACTTC

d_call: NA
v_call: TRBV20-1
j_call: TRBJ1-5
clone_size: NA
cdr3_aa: CSASSGQTGSNQPQHF
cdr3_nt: TGCAGTGCTTCCTCTGGACAGACGGGAAGCAATCAGCCCCAGCATTTT

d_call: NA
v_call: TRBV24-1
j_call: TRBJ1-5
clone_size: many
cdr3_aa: CATSGKESPNQPQHF
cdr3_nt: TGTGCCACCAGTGGTAAGGAGTCCCCAAATCAGCCCCAGCATTTT

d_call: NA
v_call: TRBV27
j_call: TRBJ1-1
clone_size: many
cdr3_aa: CASSPDRARHTEAFF
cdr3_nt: TGTGCCAGCAGCCCAGACAGAGCCCGACACACTGAAGCTTTCTTT

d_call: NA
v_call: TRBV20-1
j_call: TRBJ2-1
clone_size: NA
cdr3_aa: CSARGLVYDNEQFF
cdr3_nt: TGCAGTGCTAGAGGCCTAGTCTACGACAATGAGCAGTTCTTC

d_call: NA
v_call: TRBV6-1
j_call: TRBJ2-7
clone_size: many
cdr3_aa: CAGGGAYEQYF
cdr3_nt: TGTGCCGGAGGGGGTGCCTACGAGCAGTACTTC

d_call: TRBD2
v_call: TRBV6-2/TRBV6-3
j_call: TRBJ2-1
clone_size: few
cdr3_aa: CASSLDAGRAGEQFF
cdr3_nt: TGTGCCAGCAGCCTCGACGCAGGGAGGGCTGGTGAGCAGTTCTTC

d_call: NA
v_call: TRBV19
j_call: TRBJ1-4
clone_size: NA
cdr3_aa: CASKRSQNEKLFF
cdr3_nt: TGTGCCAGTAAAAGGAGCCAAAATGAAAAACTGTTTTTT

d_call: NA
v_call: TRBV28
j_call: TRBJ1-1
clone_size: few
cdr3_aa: CASYRGHTEAFF
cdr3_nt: TGTGCCAGTTACCGGGGGCATACTGAAGCTTTCTTT

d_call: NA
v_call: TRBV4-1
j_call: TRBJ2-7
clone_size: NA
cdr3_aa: CASSQDWLDEQYF
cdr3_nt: TGCGCCAGCAGCCAAGATTGGCTCGACGAGCAGTACTTC